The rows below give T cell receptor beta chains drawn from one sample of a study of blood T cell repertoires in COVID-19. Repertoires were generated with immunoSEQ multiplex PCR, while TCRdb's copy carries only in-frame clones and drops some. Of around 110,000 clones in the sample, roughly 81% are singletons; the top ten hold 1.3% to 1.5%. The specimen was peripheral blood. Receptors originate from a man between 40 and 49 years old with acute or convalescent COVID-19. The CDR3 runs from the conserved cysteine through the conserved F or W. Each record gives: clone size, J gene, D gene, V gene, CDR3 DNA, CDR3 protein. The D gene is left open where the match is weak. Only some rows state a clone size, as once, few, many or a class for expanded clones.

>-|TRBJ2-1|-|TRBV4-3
TGCGCCAGCAGCCAAGAGGTCAACAGGGCCCCAGAGCAGTTCTTC
CASSQEVNRAPEQFF
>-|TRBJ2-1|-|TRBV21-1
TGTGCCAGCAGCAGTTTTCCGGGACAGGGAATATTGAAGCAGTTCTTC
CASSSFPGQGILKQFF
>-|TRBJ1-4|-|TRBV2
TGTGCCAGCAGTGGGGTGTCTTTGACATCTGAAAAACTGTTTTTT
CASSGVSLTSEKLFF
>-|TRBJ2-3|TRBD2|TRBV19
TGTGCCAGTAGTATTAGCGGGAGTACAGATACGCAGTATTTT
CASSISGSTDTQYF
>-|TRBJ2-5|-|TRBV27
TGTGCCAGCAGCCTGAACCCGGCAGGGTGGCAAGAGACCCAGTACTTC
CASSLNPAGWQETQYF
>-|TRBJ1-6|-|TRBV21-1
TGTGCCAGCACCCTACTCCGTGAACAGACACCCCTCCACTTT
CASTLLREQTPLHF
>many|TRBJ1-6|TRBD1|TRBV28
TGTGCCAGCACCCTCGGGACAGGGAGTTCCTATAATTCACCCCTCCACTTT
CASTLGTGSSYNSPLHF
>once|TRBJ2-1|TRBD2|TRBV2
TGTGCCAGCACCCCACTTAGCGGGAGGGATTCCTACAATGAGCAGTTCTTC
CASTPLSGRDSYNEQFF
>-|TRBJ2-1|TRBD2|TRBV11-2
TGTGCCAGCCTGTCTAGCGGGAGTTTAAATGAGCAGTTCTTC
CASLSSGSLNEQFF
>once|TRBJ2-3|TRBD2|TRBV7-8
TGTGCCAGCAGACCAAGCGGGGGATCAGATACGCAGTATTTT
CASRPSGGSDTQYF
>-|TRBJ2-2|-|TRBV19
TGTGCCAGTAGTTGGGCTGGTGTCAACACCGGGGAGCTGTTTTTT
CASSWAGVNTGELFF
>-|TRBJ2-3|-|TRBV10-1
TGCGCCAGCAGTGATGACACCAGATCCACAGATACGCAGTATTTT
CASSDDTRSTDTQYF
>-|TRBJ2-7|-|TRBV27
TGTGCCAGCAGCGGGCGGGGAGATGGGTACGAGCAGTACTTC
CASSGRGDGYEQYF
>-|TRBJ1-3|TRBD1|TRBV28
TGTGCCAGCAGTTCACAGGGGATTGCCGGAAACACCATATATTTT
CASSSQGIAGNTIYF
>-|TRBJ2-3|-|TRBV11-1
TGTGCCAGCAGCCTAGGACAGAACACAGATACGCAGTATTTT
CASSLGQNTDTQYF
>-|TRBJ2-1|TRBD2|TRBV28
TGTGCCAGCAGTTTCCCCGGGACTAGGAACAATGAGCAGTTCTTC
CASSFPGTRNNEQFF
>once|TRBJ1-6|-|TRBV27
TGTGCCAGCAGTTTAAAGGGGGTCGGTTCACCCCTCCACTTT
CASSLKGVGSPLHF
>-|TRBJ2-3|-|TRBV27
TGTGCCAGCAGTCCCCGAGGACTCTTCACAGATACGCAGTATTTT
CASSPRGLFTDTQYF
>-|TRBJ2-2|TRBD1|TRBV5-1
TGCGCCAGCAGCCCTTGGCCCGGGACAGGGCGGGGCACCGGGGAGCTGTTTTTT
CASSPWPGTGRGTGELFF
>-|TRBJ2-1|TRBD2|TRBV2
TGTGCCAGCAGACGCGGGAGTTCGGCCTACAATGAGCAGTTCTTC
CASRRGSSAYNEQFF
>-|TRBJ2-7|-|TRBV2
TGTGCCAGCAGTGCTCAGATCTCCTACGAGCAGTACTTC
CASSAQISYEQYF
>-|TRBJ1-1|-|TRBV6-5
TGTGCCAGCAGTTACCAGGGTGAGGCTGAAGCTTTCTTT
CASSYQGEAEAFF